A single T cell receptor (beta chain) is shown here with its context. It has no known antigen specificity. No much larger clone is present one base from it, and per-base qualities are unavailable. Each collaborating institution followed its own protocols to collect whole blood in K2EDTA tubes. For TCRbeta analysis, collaborator samples were shipped as frozen whole blood, as isolated PBMCs, or as DNA extracted from either sample type. V lost 4 bases and J lost 2 bases; the stretch between them is 16 bases long. Its CDR3 holds 16 amino acids, cysteine through phenylalanine. The CDR3 DNA has 48 bases and is translated from base 1. The germline V gene (reference sequence) specifies LGHDT as CDR1 and YNNKEL as CDR2. The immunoSEQ Assay, a bias-controlled multiplex PCR, was used to amplify TCRbeta CDR3 regions from genomic DNA. Per the source publication's procedure: The number of nucleated cells in each sample was estimated by amplification of reference gene primers within the assay. To quantify the absolute abundance of each unique TCRbeta CDR3 rearrangement, sequence reads were collapsed and filtered. For each sample, productive Simpson clonality was calculated by taking the square root of Simpson's diversity index across productive rearrangements. TCRdb obtained this table from immuneACCESS and retained in-frame rearrangements with V and J assigned. These tables miss some clones; where compared with another copy, unresolved V genes account for less than half of the shortfall, and the remainder is unexplained. V and J calls and clone size come straight from that table; D and trimming were deduced from the DNA. Counted in this sample were fewer than 350,000 clones; around 81% of them appeared once. The leading ten clones occupy roughly 2.9% of the sample.

These data come from a study of blood T cell repertoires in COVID-19 (dated by TCRdb to between 2020 and 2021). Regarding the complete study: Samples from collaborators originated in the United States, Italy and Spain and spanned both the acute and convalescent phases of COVID-19. The prospective study material was composed of cDNA or gDNA derived from T cells, B-cell-depleted T cells, or PBMCs. Subjects who had been exposed to COVID-19, were actively infected with it, or had recovered from it provided the deeply sampled blood TCRbeta repertoires that made up the dataset. The repertoires were released in a freely available public database meant as a resource for research on the immune response to SARS-CoV-2. The samples were drawn from the first 160 participants of the ongoing ImmuneRACE study and from 950 to 1,500 subjects provided by 6 global collaborators. A de-identified subject ID, COVID-19 status, age in years and sex were almost always included in the sample metadata. HLA class I and class II types, where available, came from metadata supplied by the sample provider rather than from assay-based typing. Paper-wide results and their limitations: The quantity of clinical and demographic metadata differed by source and by participant and was supplied without curation.

The sequence was obtained from a woman aged 55-70 years with active or convalescent COVID-19. The chain uses TRBV3-1 (or the pseudogene TRBV3-2) and TRBJ2-3, with TRBD1 as a weak D call on 6 bases. Sequenced sample: peripheral blood. The CDR3 here reads CASSRQQAGDTDTQYF. The DNA sequence follows: TGTGCCAGCAGCCGACAACAAGCAGGGGACACAGATACGCAGTATTTT.